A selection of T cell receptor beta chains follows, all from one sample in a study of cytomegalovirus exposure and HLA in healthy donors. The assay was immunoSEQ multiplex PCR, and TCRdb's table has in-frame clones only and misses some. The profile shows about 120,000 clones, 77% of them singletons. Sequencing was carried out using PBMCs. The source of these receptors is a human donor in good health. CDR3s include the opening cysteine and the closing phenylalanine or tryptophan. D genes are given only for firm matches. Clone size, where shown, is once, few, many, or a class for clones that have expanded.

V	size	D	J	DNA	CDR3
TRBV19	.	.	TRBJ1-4	TGTGCCAGTAGCCAGGGACAATCTAATGAAAAACTGTTTTTT	CASSQGQSNEKLFF
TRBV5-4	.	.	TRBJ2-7	TGTGCCAGCAGCTTGGGACCCCGGCGGGATCCACCCTACGAGCAGTACTTC	CASSLGPRRDPPYEQYF
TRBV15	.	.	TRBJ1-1	TGTGCCACCAGCAGTTTGGGAGGCACTGAAGCTTTCTTT	CATSSLGGTEAFF
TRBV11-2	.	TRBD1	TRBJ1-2	TGTGCCAGCAGACAGGGGGTAGCTAACTATGGCTACACCTTC	CASRQGVANYGYTF
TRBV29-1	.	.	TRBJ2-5	TGCAGCGTTGAAGATCCAGGTCATCAAGAGACCCAGTACTTC	CSVEDPGHQETQYF
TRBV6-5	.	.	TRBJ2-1	TGTGCCAGCAGTTACTCGGCAGGGGTGGGCTCCGATGAGCAGTTCTTC	CASSYSAGVGSDEQFF
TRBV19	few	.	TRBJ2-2	TGTGCCAGTATGGCAGGGGCGTCGGGCACCGGGGAGCTGTTTTTT	CASMAGASGTGELFF
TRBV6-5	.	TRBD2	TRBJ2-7	TGTGCCAGCAGCCCGACTAGCGGGACCTACGAGCAGTACTTC	CASSPTSGTYEQYF
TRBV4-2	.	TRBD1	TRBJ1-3	TGTGCCAGCAGCATCGGGACAGGATCTGGAAACACCATATATTTT	CASSIGTGSGNTIYF
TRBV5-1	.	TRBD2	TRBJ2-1	TGCGCCAGCAGCTCGGCGGGAGCGGGAGGTTACAATGAGCAGTTCTTC	CASSSAGAGGYNEQFF
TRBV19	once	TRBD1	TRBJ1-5	TGTGCCAGTAGCCGGGACAGGGGACAGCCCCAGCATTTT	CASSRDRGQPQHF
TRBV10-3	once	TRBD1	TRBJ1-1	TGTGCCATCAGCAAGGGGGCCGAGACTGAAGCTTTCTTT	CAISKGAETEAFF
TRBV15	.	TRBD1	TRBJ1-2	TGTGCCACCAGCAGACCTTCAACAGGGGCCAACTATGGCTACACCTTC	CATSRPSTGANYGYTF
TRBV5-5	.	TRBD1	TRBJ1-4	TGTGCCAGCAGCTTAGGGACAGGACTGGTTGGTGAAAAACTGTTTTTT	CASSLGTGLVGEKLFF
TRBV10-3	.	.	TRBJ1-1	TGTGCCATCAGTGACAGGGAAGGGGCTGAAGCTTTCTTT	CAISDREGAEAFF
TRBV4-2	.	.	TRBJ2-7	TGTGCCAGCAGCCAAGCGGGGAACCCCTACGAGCAGTACTTC	CASSQAGNPYEQYF
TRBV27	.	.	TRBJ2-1	TGTGCCAGCAGTTCATATATCCAGAATGAGCAGTTCTTC	CASSSYIQNEQFF
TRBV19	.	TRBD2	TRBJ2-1	TGTGCCAGTAGTATAGCAGCTAGCGGGGCTAATGAGCAGTTCTTC	CASSIAASGANEQFF
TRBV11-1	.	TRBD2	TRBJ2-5	TGTGCCAGCAGCCAGGGACTAGCGGGGGGGGAAGAGACCCAGTACTTC	CASSQGLAGGEETQYF
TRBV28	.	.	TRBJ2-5	TGTGCCAGCAGTTCCCTGCAGGAGACCCAGTACTTC	CASSSLQETQYF
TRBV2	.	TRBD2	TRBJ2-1	TGTGCCAGCAGTGCTTGGACTAGCGCTATCAATGAGCAGTTCTTC	CASSAWTSAINEQFF
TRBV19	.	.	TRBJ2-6	TGTGCCAGTAGTAGGGGCAGGACCTCTGGGGCCAACGTCCTGACTTTC	CASSRGRTSGANVLTF
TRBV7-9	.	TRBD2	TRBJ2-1	TGTGCCAGCAGCTTAGTAACTAGCGGGAGTTGGAATGAGCAGTTCTTC	CASSLVTSGSWNEQFF
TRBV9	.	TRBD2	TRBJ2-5	TGTGCCAGCAGCCCCCGTTCTGTCGGGAGGGCCGGGGAGACCCAGTACTTC	CASSPRSVGRAGETQYF
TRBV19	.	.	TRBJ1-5	TGTGCCAGTAGTAGGACATTGAATCAGCCCCAGCATTTT	CASSRTLNQPQHF
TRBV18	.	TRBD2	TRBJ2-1	TGTGCCAGCTCACCTAGGACTAGCGGGAGAAGTGATGAGCAGTTCTTC	CASSPRTSGRSDEQFF
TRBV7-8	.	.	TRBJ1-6	TGTGCCAGCAGCTTAGAGGGGGCCTATAATTCACCCCTCCACTTT	CASSLEGAYNSPLHF
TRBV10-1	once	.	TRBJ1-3	TGCGCCAGCAGTGAGTTCGGAGGAGTGGGGGGAGTTCCTGGAAACACCATATATTTT	CASSEFGGVGGVPGNTIYF
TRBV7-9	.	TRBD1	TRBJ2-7	TGTGCCAGCAGCTTAATGACAGGGAACGAGCAGTACTTC	CASSLMTGNEQYF
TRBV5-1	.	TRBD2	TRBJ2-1	TGCGCCAGCAGCTCCAGACTAGCGGGAGATGTTGTTGAGCAGTTCTTC	CASSSRLAGDVVEQFF
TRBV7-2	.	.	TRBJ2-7	TGTGCCAGCAGCGACGGGAGTGTCGAGCAGTACTTC	CASSDGSVEQYF
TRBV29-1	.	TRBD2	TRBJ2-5	TGCAGCGTCGGGACTAGCAAGGCGGAGACCCAGTACTTC	CSVGTSKAETQYF
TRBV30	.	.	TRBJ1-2	TGTGCCGGGGGGGAGGACGATGGCTACACCTTC	CAGGEDDGYTF
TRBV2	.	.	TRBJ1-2	TGTGCCAGCAGTGAAGCGGGACTTGCGAAGGGGGGCTACACCTTC	CASSEAGLAKGGYTF
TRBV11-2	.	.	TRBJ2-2	TGTGCCAGCAGCTTAGGGGGCAGGAAGACGGCTGGGGAGCTGTTTTTT	CASSLGGRKTAGELFF
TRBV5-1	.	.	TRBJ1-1	TGCGCCAGCAGCCGGTCGGGGGGCATTGAAGCTTTCTTT	CASSRSGGIEAFF
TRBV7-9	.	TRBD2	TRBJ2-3	TGTGCCAGCAGGGATTGGACTAGCGGGAGAACAGATACGCAGTATTTT	CASRDWTSGRTDTQYF
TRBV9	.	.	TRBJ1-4	TGTGCCAGCAGCGTAGTTCCCGGGTCGGAAAAACTGTTTTTT	CASSVVPGSEKLFF
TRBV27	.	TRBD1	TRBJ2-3	TGTGCCAGCAGTTCATTAACACAGGGGGATACGCAGTATTTT	CASSSLTQGDTQYF
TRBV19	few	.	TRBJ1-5	TGTGCCAGTAGTATCTTGGGCAGCAATCAGCCCCAGCATTTT	CASSILGSNQPQHF
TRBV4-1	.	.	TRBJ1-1	TGCGCCAGCAGCCAAGATGAGGCAGGGGACACTGAAGCTTTCTTT	CASSQDEAGDTEAFF
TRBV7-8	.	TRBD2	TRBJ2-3	TGTGCCAGCAGCCCCAGAAGTTGGTTTGCGGGAGCTCCAGATACGCAGTATTTT	CASSPRSWFAGAPDTQYF
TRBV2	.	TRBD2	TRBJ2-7	TGTGCCAGCAGTGAGGCGGCTAGCGGTCCCTACGAGCAGTACTTC	CASSEAASGPYEQYF
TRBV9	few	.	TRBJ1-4	TGTGCCAGCAGCGTAGACGGGAGAAGTGAAAAACTGTTTTTT	CASSVDGRSEKLFF
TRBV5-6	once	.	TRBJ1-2	TGTGCCTCGGGGGGCTACACCTTC	CASGGYTF
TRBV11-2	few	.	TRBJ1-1	TGTGCCAGCAGCTTCGAGAGGGACACTGAAGCTTTCTTT	CASSFERDTEAFF
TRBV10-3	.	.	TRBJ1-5	TGTGCCATCAGTGAGCCAGGGTATAGCAATCAGCCCCAGCATTTT	CAISEPGYSNQPQHF